This record covers a single TCR beta chain. No antigen is known for it. Nothing much larger sits one base from this clone, and base qualities are not available. The data stem from a study of CD8+ T cells in alopecia areata (dated by TCRdb to 2017 to 2018). With regard to the full study: Treated patients were enrolled in an open-label pilot trial of oral tofacitinib at 5 to 10 mg twice daily for moderate-to-severe alopecia areata. Tofacitinib was administered for 6 to 18 months, and 6 months of follow-up off drug were then conducted to assess delayed response and recurrence. High-throughput TCRbeta sequencing was used to examine T cell clonal expansion in alopecia areata in both the C3H/HeJ mouse model and human patients. In humans, TCRbeta sequencing was performed on scalp tissue and on sorted CD4+ and CD8+ peripheral blood T cells from healthy controls and from patients with patchy or totalis/universalis alopecia areata. Patients on tofacitinib were biopsied at baseline and after 4 and 24 weeks of treatment, and several of the patients also had a later scalp biopsy. Scalp clonality was compared among normal scalp (n=4), patchy alopecia areata scalp (n=8), and alopecia totalis/universalis scalp (n=8). RNA was obtained with the PAXgene miRNA kit for fixed scalp, the miRNeasy kit for PBMCs, and the RNeasy kit for mouse skin. TCRbeta CDR3 regions were amplified by immunoSEQ multiplex PCR using 35 Vbeta forward and 13 Jbeta reverse primers. Results and caveats for the whole study, not just this receptor: Compared with normal scalp, lesional scalp had higher clonality and more expanded CD8+ clones, particularly in alopecia totalis/universalis, a pattern that suggests antigenic drive. Shared TCR sequences between patients were less evident than in mice, which may be partly attributable to HLA diversity in the patient population. Unlike mouse skin, where gammadelta T cells dominate, normal human skin contains resident alphabeta T cells that get sequenced too, which complicates analysis of the scalp TCR repertoire.

Per the publication, the time point label means: baseline before oral tofacitinib. Lesional scalp punch biopsies and peripheral blood were obtained from alopecia areata patients. PBMCs were isolated by density centrifugation and stained for CD3, CD4 and CD8, after which CD4+ and CD8+ T cells were sorted on a FACSAria. The V and J ends are trimmed by 1 base and 0 bases, leaving 10 bases between them. Per the germline V gene (reference sequence), GTSNPN is the CDR1 and SVGIG is the CDR2. The CDR3 runs 14 residues from the cysteine to the phenylalanine. Only the CDR3 DNA stays, 42 bases, in frame from base 1. Preparation of the library involved the immunoSEQ multiplex PCR assay. RNA was extracted from all samples and reverse transcribed into cDNA as template for TCR sequencing. First-strand cDNA was synthesized with SuperScript III using a 2:1 mix of oligo-dT and random hexamers. A synthetic immune receptor repertoire was used to measure amplification bias, and any remaining bias was corrected computationally. In the paper's pipeline: Raw reads were preprocessed to remove errors, and CDR3 was defined by IMGT conventions from the conserved cysteine to phenylalanine. Clonality was calculated as 1 minus Shannon entropy normalized by log2 of the number of productive unique TCRs. Scalp TCRbeta sequences were cross-referenced with sorted blood CD4 and CD8 repertoires so that the CD4 or CD8 identity of scalp clones could be inferred. Sourced from immuneACCESS, this table was stored by TCRdb with only in-frame sequences that have V and J called. A share of the clones is absent; for the studies checked, an unresolved V gene accounts for under half, and the remainder has no known explanation. The DNA was the basis for D and trimming; V, J and clone size are from that table. The sample table lists approximately 54,000 clones, almost 97% of them with a count of one. The ten largest clonotypes hold around a quarter of the sample.

Sequenced material: CD8+ T cells sorted from blood, taken at week 0. The chain uses TRBV30 and TRBJ2-7, and perhaps TRBD1 as D gene, on 6 matching bases. The clonotype was recovered from a human donor with alopecia areata. The bases read TGTGCCTGGAGTGGAACAGGGTTCTCCTACGAGCAGTACTTC. This codes for CAWSGTGFSYEQYF.